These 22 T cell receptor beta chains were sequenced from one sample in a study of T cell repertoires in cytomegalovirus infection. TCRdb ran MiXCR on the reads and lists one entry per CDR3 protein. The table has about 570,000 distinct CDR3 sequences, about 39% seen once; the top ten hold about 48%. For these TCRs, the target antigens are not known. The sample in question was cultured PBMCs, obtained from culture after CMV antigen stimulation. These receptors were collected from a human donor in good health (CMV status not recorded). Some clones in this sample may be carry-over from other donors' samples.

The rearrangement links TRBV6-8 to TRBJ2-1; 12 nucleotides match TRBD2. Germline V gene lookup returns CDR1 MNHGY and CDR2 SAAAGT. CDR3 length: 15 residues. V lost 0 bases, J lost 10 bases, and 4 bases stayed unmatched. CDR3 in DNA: TGTGCCAGCAGTTACTCGTGGACTAGCGGGATGGAGCAGTTCTTC. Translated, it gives CASSYSWTSGMEQFF.

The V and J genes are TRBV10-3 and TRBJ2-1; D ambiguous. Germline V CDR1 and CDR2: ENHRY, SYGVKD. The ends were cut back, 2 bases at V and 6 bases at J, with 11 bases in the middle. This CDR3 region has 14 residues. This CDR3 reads CAISEVIAGNEQFF. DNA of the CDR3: TGTGCCATCAGTGAGGTAATAGCTGGCAATGAGCAGTTCTTC.

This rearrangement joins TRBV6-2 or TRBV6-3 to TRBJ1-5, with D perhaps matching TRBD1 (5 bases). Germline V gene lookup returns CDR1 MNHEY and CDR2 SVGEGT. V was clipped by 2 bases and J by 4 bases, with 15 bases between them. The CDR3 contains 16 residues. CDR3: CASSYLPGLLNQPQHF. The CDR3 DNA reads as TGTGCCAGCAGTTACCTGCCGGGACTCCTTAATCAGCCCCAGCATTTT.

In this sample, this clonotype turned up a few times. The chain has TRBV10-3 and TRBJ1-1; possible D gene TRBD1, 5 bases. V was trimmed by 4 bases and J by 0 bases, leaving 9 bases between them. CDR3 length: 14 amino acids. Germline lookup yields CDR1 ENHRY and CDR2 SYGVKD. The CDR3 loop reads CAISGSTVNTEAFF. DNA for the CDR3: TGTGCCATCAGTGGATCGACAGTGAACACTGAAGCTTTCTTT.

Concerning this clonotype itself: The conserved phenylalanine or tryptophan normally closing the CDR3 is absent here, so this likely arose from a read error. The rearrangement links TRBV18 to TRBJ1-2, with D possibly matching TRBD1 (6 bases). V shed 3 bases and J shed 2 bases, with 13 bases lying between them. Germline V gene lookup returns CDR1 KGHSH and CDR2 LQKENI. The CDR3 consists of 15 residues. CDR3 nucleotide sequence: TGTGCCAGCTCACCCGGACAGATTGTCAACTATGGCTACACCCTC. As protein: CASSPGQIVNYGYTL.

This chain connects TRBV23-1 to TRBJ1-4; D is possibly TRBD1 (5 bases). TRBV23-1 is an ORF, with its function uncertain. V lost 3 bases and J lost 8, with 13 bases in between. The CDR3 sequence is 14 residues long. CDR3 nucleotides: TGCGCCAGCAGTCAGGGGGTAGGCGAAGAAAAACTGTTTTTT. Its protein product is CASSQGVGEEKLFF.

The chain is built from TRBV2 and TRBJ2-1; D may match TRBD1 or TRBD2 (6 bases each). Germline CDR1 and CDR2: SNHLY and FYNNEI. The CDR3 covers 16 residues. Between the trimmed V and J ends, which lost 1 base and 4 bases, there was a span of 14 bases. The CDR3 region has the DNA TGTGCCAGCAGTGAAGTGGGGGGCGGAGAGTACAATGAGCAGTTCTTC. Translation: CASSEVGGGEYNEQFF.

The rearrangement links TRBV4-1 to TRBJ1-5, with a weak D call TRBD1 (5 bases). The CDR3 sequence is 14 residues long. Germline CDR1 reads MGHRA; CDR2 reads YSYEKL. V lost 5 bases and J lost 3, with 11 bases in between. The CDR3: CASSYTGINQPQHF. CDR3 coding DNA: TGCGCCAGCAGCTACACAGGAATCAATCAGCCCCAGCATTTT.

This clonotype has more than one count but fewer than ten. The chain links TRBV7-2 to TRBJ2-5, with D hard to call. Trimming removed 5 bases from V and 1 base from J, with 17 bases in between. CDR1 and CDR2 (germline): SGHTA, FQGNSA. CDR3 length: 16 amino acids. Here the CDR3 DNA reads TGTGCCAGCAGCCCCCGCGCGTGGGGTGGCCAAGAGACCCAGTACTTC. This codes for CASSPRAWGGQETQYF.

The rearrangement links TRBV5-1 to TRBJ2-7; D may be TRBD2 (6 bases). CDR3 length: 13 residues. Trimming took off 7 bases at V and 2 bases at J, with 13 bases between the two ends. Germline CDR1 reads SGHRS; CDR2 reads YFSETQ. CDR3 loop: CASAAGRTYEQYF. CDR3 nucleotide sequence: TGCGCCAGCGCTGCAGGGAGGACCTACGAGCAGTACTTC.

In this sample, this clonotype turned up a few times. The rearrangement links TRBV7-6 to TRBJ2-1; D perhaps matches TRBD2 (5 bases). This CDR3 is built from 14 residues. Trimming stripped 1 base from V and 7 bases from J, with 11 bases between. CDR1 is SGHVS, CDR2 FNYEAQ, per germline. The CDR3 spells CASSLGVGGNEQFF. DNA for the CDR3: TGTGCCAGCAGCTTAGGGGTCGGAGGAAATGAGCAGTTCTTC.

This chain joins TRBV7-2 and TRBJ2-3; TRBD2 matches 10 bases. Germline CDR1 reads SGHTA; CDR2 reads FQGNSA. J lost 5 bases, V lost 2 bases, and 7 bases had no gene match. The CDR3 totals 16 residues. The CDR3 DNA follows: TGTGCCAGCAGCTTATGGCTAGCGGGAGTCGAAGATACGCAGTATTTT. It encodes CASSLWLAGVEDTQYF.

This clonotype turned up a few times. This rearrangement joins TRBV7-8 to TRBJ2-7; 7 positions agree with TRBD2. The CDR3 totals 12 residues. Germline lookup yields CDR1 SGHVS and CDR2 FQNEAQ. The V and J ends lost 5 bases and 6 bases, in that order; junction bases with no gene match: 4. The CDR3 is CASSVREGEQYF. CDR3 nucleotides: TGTGCCAGCAGCGTCAGGGAGGGCGAGCAGTACTTC.

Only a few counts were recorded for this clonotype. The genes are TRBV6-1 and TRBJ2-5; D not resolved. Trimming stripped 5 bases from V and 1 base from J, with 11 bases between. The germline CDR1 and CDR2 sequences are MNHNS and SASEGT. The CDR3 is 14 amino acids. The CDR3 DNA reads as TGTGCCAGCAGTTATCACAGATTCCAAGAGACCCAGTACTTC. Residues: CASSYHRFQETQYF.

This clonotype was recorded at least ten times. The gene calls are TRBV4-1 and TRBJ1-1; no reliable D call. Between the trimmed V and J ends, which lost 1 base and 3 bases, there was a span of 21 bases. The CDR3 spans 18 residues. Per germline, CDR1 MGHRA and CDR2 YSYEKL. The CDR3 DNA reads TGCGCCAGCAGCCAAGCCGCCCGGCCCCGTGGATGGGACACTGAAGCTTTCTTT. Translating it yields CASSQAARPRGWDTEAFF.

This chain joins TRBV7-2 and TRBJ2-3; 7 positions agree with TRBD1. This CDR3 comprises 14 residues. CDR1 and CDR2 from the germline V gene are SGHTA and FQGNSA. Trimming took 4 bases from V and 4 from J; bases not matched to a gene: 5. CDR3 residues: CASSSTGVPDTQYF. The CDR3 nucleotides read TGTGCCAGCAGCTCAACAGGGGTCCCAGATACGCAGTATTTT.

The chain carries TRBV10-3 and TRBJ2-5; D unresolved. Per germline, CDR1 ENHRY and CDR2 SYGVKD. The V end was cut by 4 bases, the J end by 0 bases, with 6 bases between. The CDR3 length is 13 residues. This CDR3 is CAISGSDQETQYF. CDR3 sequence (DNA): TGTGCCATCAGTGGCTCCGACCAAGAGACCCAGTACTTC.

For the CDR3, the DNA is TGCGCCAGCAGCCAATTGGGACTAGAAAAAGAGACCCAGTACTTC. Its translation is CASSQLGLEKETQYF. This chain connects TRBV4-1 to TRBJ2-5; TRBD2 matches 8 bases. Germline CDR1 reads MGHRA; CDR2 reads YSYEKL. The CDR3 spans 15 residues. Trimming removed 2 bases from V and 3 bases from J; junction bases left unmatched: 5.

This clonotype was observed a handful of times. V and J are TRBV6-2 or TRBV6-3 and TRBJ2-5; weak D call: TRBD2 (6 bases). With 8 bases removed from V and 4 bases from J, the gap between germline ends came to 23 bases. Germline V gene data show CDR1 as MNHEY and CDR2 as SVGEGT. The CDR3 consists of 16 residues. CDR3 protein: CASDRGRREIGETQYF. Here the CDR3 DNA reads TGTGCCAGCGATAGGGGTCGACGGGAGATCGGAGAGACCCAGTACTTC.

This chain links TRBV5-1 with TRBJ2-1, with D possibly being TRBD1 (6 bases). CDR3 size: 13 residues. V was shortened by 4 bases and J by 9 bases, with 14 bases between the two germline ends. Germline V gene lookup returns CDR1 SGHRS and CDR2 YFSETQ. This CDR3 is CASSPRGPGEQFF. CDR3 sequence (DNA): TGCGCCAGCAGCCCCAGGGGTCCGGGTGAGCAGTTCTTC. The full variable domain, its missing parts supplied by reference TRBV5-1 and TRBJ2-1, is KAGVTQTPRYLIKTRGQQVTLSCSPISGHRSVSWYQQTPGQGLQFLFEYFSETQRNKGNFPGRFSGRQFSNSRSEMNVSTLELGDSALYLCASSPRGPGEQFFGPGTRLTVL.

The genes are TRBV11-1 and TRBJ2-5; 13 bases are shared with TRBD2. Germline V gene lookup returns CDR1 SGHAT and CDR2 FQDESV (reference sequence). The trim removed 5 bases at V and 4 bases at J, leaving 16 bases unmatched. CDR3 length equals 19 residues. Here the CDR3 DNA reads TGTGCCAGCAGCGCCACCAGGACTAGCGGGGGCCCTCGGAGAGAGACCCAGTACTTC. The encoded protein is CASSATRTSGGPRRETQYF.

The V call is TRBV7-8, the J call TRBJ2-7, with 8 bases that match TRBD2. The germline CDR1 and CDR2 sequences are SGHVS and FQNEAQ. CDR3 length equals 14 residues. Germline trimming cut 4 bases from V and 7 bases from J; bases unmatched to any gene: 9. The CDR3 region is CASSYGTSPNEQYF. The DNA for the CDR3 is TGTGCCAGCAGCTACGGGACTAGTCCGAATGAGCAGTACTTC.